Below, 27 T cell receptor beta chains from the same sample are listed, as sequenced in a study of cytomegalovirus exposure and HLA in healthy donors. The PCR ran on 60 Vbeta and 13 Jbeta primers. Assay: immunoSEQ multiplex PCR; the TCRdb copy retains only in-frame clones and omits some. Here the sample spans about 90,000 clones, 60% to 80% being singletons. Sequenced input: PBMCs. The receptors shown here come from a boy aged 5-17 years in good health and CMV-seronegative.

This chain links TRBV7-2 with TRBJ1-2, with 7 nucleotides matching TRBD1. In germline, CDR1 is SGHTA, CDR2 FQGNSA. V lost 4 bases and J lost 4; bases outside the gene matches: 9. The CDR3 is made up of 15 amino acids. The CDR3 region is CASSSETGPSYGYTF. The CDR3 DNA sequence: TGTGCCAGCAGCTCCGAGACAGGGCCCAGCTATGGCTACACCTTC.

The chain links TRBV7-2 to TRBJ1-2; TRBD1 matches 7 bases. V lost 1 base, J lost 4 bases, and 9 bases stayed unmatched. CDR3 size: 16 residues. The germline V gene has CDR1 SGHTA and CDR2 FQGNSA. For the CDR3, the DNA is TGTGCCAGCAGCTTAGGTGGGACAGCCCGCCCCTATGGCTACACCTTC. As protein: CASSLGGTARPYGYTF.

This clone came up a few times. The rearrangement links TRBV28 to TRBJ1-1; 11 positions match TRBD1. Germline V gene lookup returns CDR1 MDHEN and CDR2 SYDVKM. This CDR3 is 15 amino acids long. With 2 bases clipped from V and 8 bases from J, the junction kept 7 bases outside the gene matches. CDR3 sequence: CASSLQGTGGREAFF. The CDR3 DNA is TGTGCCAGCAGTTTACAAGGGACAGGGGGGAGAGAAGCTTTCTTT.

This chain connects TRBV5-4 to TRBJ2-7, with TRBD1 matching over 7 bases. This CDR3 comprises 15 residues. Trimming took 7 bases from V and 2 from J; bases not matched to a gene: 12. Germline V lookup: CDR1 SGHNT, CDR2 YYREEE (reference sequence). CDR3 sequence reads: CASSYRPGQTYEQYF. The CDR3 DNA follows: TGTGCCAGCTCTTATCGGCCGGGACAGACCTACGAGCAGTACTTC.

CDR3 amino acids: CASATVHYEQYF. Here the CDR3 DNA reads TGTGCCAGCGCTACAGTTCATTACGAGCAGTACTTC. This sequence joins TRBV2 and TRBJ2-7; no definite D call. With 8 bases removed from V and 4 bases from J, the gap between germline ends came to 12 bases. Germline lookup yields CDR1 SNHLY and CDR2 FYNNEI. The CDR3 sequence is 12 residues long.

The chain links TRBV9 to TRBJ1-2, with D uncertain. V lost 3 bases, J lost 3 bases, and 15 bases lay in between. The CDR3 runs to 15 residues. The germline gives CDR1 SGDLS, CDR2 YYNGEE. The CDR3: CASSGAGGKDYGYTF. Here the CDR3 DNA reads TGTGCCAGCAGCGGGGCAGGAGGGAAGGACTATGGCTACACCTTC.

The chain joins TRBV28 to TRBJ1-2; no clear D gene. Germline-derived CDR1 and CDR2 are MDHEN and SYDVKM. This CDR3 contains 14 residues. Trimming pared 5 bases from V and 5 bases from J, leaving 15 bases between. DNA for the CDR3: TGTGCCAGCAGTCGGGAACGGGGTTTTTATGGCTACACCTTC. Translated, it gives CASSRERGFYGYTF.

The J gene is TRBJ2-7, the V gene TRBV6-1; D perhaps matches TRBD1 (5 bases). This CDR3 spans 15 amino acids. CDR1 is MNHNS, CDR2 SASEGT, per germline. V dropped 2 bases and J dropped 9 bases, with 20 bases sitting between them. CDR3 in amino acids: CASSEKRREIRGQYF. CDR3 nucleotides: TGTGCCAGCAGTGAAAAGCGCAGGGAAATACGAGGGCAGTACTTC.

The chain is built from TRBV7-2 and TRBJ2-7; 7 bases are a match to TRBD1. The CDR3 loop spans 12 amino acids. Germline CDR1 SGHTA, CDR2 FQGNSA. The V segment lost 3 bases and the J segment 4 bases; nucleotides outside the gene matches: 0. DNA for the CDR3: TGTGCCAGCAGCTTGACAGGGTACGAGCAGTACTTC. This encodes CASSLTGYEQYF.

The V gene is TRBV5-4, the J gene TRBJ1-2, with D possibly TRBD1 on 6 matching bases. Trimming removed 3 bases from V and 6 bases from J, with 12 bases in between. The CDR3 runs to 13 residues. Per the germline V gene, CDR1 is SGHNT and CDR2 is YYREEE (reference sequence). DNA for the CDR3: TGTGCCAGCAGCTGGGAACAGGGTGATGGCTACACCTTC. It encodes CASSWEQGDGYTF. Based on the CDR3 plus reference TRBV5-4 and TRBJ1-2, the full variable domain is ETGVTQSPTHLIKTRGQQVTLRCSSQSGHNTVSWYQQALGQGPQFIFQYYREEENGRGNFPPRFSGLQFPNYSSELNVNALELDDSALYLCASSWEQGDGYTFGSGTRLTVV.

The chain uses TRBV6-1 and TRBJ1-2, with no clear D. Per germline, CDR1 MNHNS and CDR2 SASEGT. The V gene lost 0 bases and the J gene lost 4 bases, with 12 bases spanning the gap. CDR3 length: 15 amino acids. The CDR3 here is CASSEAWHLSYGYTF. The DNA of the CDR3 is TGTGCCAGCAGTGAAGCGTGGCACCTCTCCTATGGCTACACCTTC.

The chain links TRBV7-9 to TRBJ2-2, with D perhaps matching TRBD2 (7 bases). The CDR3 runs to 16 residues. Germline CDR1 is SEHNR and CDR2 is FQNEAQ (reference sequence). V lost 5 bases, J lost 4 bases, and 17 bases lay in between. The CDR3 sequence is CASSLTGGMGTGELFF. CDR3 nucleotides: TGTGCCAGCAGCCTAACGGGGGGCATGGGCACCGGGGAGCTGTTTTTT.

The rearrangement joins TRBV5-1 to TRBJ1-1; D not certain. The germline V gene encodes CDR1 SGHRS and CDR2 YFSETQ. The ends were cut back, 0 bases at V and 2 bases at J, with 8 bases in the middle. This CDR3 is built from 14 residues. The CDR3 DNA follows: TGCGCCAGCAGCTTGGGGCAGATCAACACTGAAGCTTTCTTT. Protein sequence: CASSLGQINTEAFF. Complete variable domain (other parts from reference TRBV5-1 and TRBJ1-1): KAGVTQTPRYLIKTRGQQVTLSCSPISGHRSVSWYQQTPGQGLQFLFEYFSETQRNKGNFPGRFSGRQFSNSRSEMNVSTLELGDSALYLCASSLGQINTEAFFGQGTRLTVV.

A single count supports this clone. This chain uses TRBV5-1 with TRBJ2-3; maybe TRBD2 (6 bases). Germline V gives CDR1 SGHRS, CDR2 YFSETQ. V was cut by 0 bases and J by 8 bases, with 13 bases left in between. The CDR3 has 14 amino acids. DNA for the CDR3: TGCGCCAGCAGCTTGGATAGCGGTGCCGCTACGCAGTATTTT. This sequence encodes CASSLDSGAATQYF.

The J gene is TRBJ1-2, the V gene TRBV29-1, with 8 nucleotides matching TRBD1. Per the germline V gene, CDR1 is SQVTM and CDR2 is ANQGSEA. J lost 4 bases, V lost 2 bases, and 3 bases had no gene match. This CDR3 comprises 13 residues. The CDR3 loop reads CSVEPTGAYGYTF. The DNA of the CDR3 is TGCAGCGTTGAACCGACAGGGGCCTATGGCTACACCTTC. Full variable domain (missing parts from reference TRBV29-1 and TRBJ1-2): SAVISQKPSRDICQRGTSLTIQCQVDSQVTMMFWYRQQPGQSLTLIATANQGSEATYESGFVIDKFPISRPNLTFSTLTVSNMSPEDSSIYLCSVEPTGAYGYTFGSGTRLTVV.

V is TRBV18 and J is TRBJ2-3; a weak D match, TRBD2 (5 bases). Trimming shortened V by 2 bases and J by 6 bases, and 12 bases separated the two germline ends. CDR1 is KGHSH, CDR2 LQKENI, per germline. This CDR3 contains 14 residues. CDR3 residues: CASSPSGAGDTQYF. The CDR3 region has the DNA TGTGCCAGCTCACCATCCGGTGCGGGTGATACGCAGTATTTT.

The chain carries TRBV15 and TRBJ2-7, with D possibly TRBD1 on 6 matching bases. V lost 5 bases, J lost 5 bases, and 16 bases lay in between. The CDR3 sequence is 14 residues long. The germline V gene has CDR1 LNHNV and CDR2 YYDKDF (reference sequence). The CDR3 reads CATSPRQVSDEQYF. CDR3 nucleotide sequence: TGTGCCACCAGCCCTAGACAGGTTTCAGACGAGCAGTACTTC.

This chain uses TRBV4-2 with TRBJ1-5; D possibly corresponds to TRBD1 (5 bases). The CDR3 sequence is 15 residues long. CDR1 is LGHNA, CDR2 YNFKEQ, per germline. V was pared by 0 bases and J by 1 base, with 7 bases between. In DNA, the CDR3 is TGTGCCAGCAGCCAAGAGGAGGGGAGCAATCAGCCCCAGCATTTT. Amino acids: CASSQEEGSNQPQHF.

CDR3 sequence (DNA): TGTGCCAGCAGGGGACTCCGGGATACGCAGTATTTT. As protein: CASRGLRDTQYF. The rearrangement joins TRBV6-1 to TRBJ2-3; the D gene is possibly TRBD2 (6 bases). This CDR3 region has 12 residues. Trimming stripped 6 bases from V and 6 bases from J, with 10 bases between. Germline CDR1 is MNHNS and CDR2 is SASEGT.

This chain uses TRBV29-1 with TRBJ1-5; 7 nucleotides line up with TRBD1. J gave up 3 bases and V 7 bases, and 6 bases lay outside the gene matches. Germline V lookup: CDR1 SQVTM, CDR2 ANQGSEA. The length of the CDR3 is 13 residues. The CDR3 region has the DNA TGCAGCGCCCCAGGACAGGTCAATCAGCCCCAGCATTTT. This encodes CSAPGQVNQPQHF.

The chain recombines TRBV15 with TRBJ2-3; no firm D call. CDR3 length: 11 amino acids. From germline, CDR1 is LNHNV and CDR2 YYDKDF (reference sequence). V shed 3 bases and J shed 6 bases, with 4 bases lying between them. In nucleotides, the CDR3 is TGTGCCACCAGCAGGAGGGATACGCAGTATTTT. Its translation: CATSRRDTQYF.

This chain connects TRBV4-1 to TRBJ2-3, with 7 bases fitting TRBD1. Germline-derived CDR1 and CDR2 are MGHRA and YSYEKL. The CDR3 covers 13 residues. V lost 1 base to trimming and J lost 14 bases; unmatched junction nucleotides: 9. The CDR3 DNA is TGCGCCAGCAGCCAAGGGACAGGTCTGGTTCGGTATTTT. Its protein is CASSQGTGLVRYF.

A few counts support this clone. The chain combines TRBV6-1 with TRBJ1-2, with D possibly TRBD1 on 6 matching bases. Germline V lookup: CDR1 MNHNS, CDR2 SASEGT. The CDR3 totals 14 residues. V shed 7 bases and J shed 7 bases, with 19 bases lying between them. DNA of the CDR3: TGTGCCAGCACGAAGACCATCGAACAGGGTGGCTACACCTTC. It translates to CASTKTIEQGGYTF.

The chain joins TRBV19 to TRBJ2-5; possibly TRBD1 for D (6 bases). Germline CDR1 LNHDA, CDR2 SQIVND (reference sequence). The V and J ends lost 3 bases and 5 bases respectively, with 16 bases between them. CDR3 size: 15 residues. CDR3 amino acids: CASSISRGSGETQYF. CDR3 sequence (DNA): TGTGCCAGTAGTATCTCCAGGGGTAGTGGGGAGACCCAGTACTTC. The entire variable domain, with the rest obtained from reference TRBV19 and TRBJ2-5, is as follows: DGGITQSPKYLFRKEGQNVTLSCEQNLNHDAMYWYRQDPGQGLRLIYYSQIVNDFQKGDIAEGYSVSREKKESFPLTVTSAQKNPTAFYLCASSISRGSGETQYFGPGTRLLVL.

This clone was seen a few times. The V call is TRBV5-1, the J call TRBJ2-5; 10 bases match TRBD2. After removal of 4 bases from V and 5 bases from J, the junction contained 8 bases not matched to a gene. This CDR3 comprises 15 residues. The germline gives CDR1 SGHRS, CDR2 YFSETQ. This CDR3 is CASSVSGGLQETQYF. CDR3 nucleotide sequence: TGCGCCAGCAGCGTTAGCGGGGGGCTCCAGGAGACCCAGTACTTC. Full variable domain (rest looked up from reference TRBV5-1 and TRBJ2-5): KAGVTQTPRYLIKTRGQQVTLSCSPISGHRSVSWYQQTPGQGLQFLFEYFSETQRNKGNFPGRFSGRQFSNSRSEMNVSTLELGDSALYLCASSVSGGLQETQYFGPGTRLLVL.

The chain links TRBV9 to TRBJ2-7, with D perhaps TRBD2 (6 bases). CDR1 is SGDLS, CDR2 YYNGEE, per germline. Between the trimmed V and J ends, which lost 0 bases and 6 bases, there was a span of 13 bases. This CDR3 contains 14 residues. The CDR3 sequence: CASSVDGRGLEQYF. CDR3 DNA: TGTGCCAGCAGCGTAGACGGGCGGGGCCTCGAGCAGTACTTC.

This clone was detected only a few times. The chain joins TRBV4-2 to TRBJ1-2; the match to TRBD1 covers 9 bases. The CDR3 has 15 residues. Germline trimming cut 2 bases from V and 4 bases from J; bases unmatched to any gene: 5. CDR1 is LGHNA, CDR2 YNFKEQ, per germline. In DNA form, the CDR3 reads TGTGCCAGCAGCCAAAGGACAGGGGACCTCTATGGCTACACCTTC. Encoded protein: CASSQRTGDLYGYTF.